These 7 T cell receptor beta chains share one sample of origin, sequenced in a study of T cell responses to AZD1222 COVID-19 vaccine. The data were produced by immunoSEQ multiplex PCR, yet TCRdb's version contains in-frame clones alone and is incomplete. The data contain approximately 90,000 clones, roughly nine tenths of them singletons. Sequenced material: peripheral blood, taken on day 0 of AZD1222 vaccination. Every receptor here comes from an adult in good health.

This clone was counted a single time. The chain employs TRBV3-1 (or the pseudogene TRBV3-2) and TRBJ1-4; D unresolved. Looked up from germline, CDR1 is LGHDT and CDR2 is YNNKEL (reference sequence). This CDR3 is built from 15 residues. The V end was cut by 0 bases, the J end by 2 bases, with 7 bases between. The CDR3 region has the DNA TGTGCCAGCAGCCAAGATCCCGGGACTAATGAAAAACTGTTTTTT. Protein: CASSQDPGTNEKLFF.

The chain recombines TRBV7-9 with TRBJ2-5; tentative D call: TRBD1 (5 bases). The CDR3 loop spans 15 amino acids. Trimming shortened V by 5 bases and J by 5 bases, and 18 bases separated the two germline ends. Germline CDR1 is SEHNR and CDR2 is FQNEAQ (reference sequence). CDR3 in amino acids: CASSPTSRVGETQYF. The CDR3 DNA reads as TGTGCCAGCAGCCCCACCTCCAGGGTGGGTGAGACCCAGTACTTC.

The CDR3 protein is CASRLGGASYEQYF. For the CDR3, the DNA is TGTGCAAGTCGCTTAGGTGGCGCGTCGTACGAGCAGTACTTC. V is TRBV12-2 and J is TRBJ2-7. TRBV12-2 is an annotated pseudogene. This CDR3 contains 14 residues.

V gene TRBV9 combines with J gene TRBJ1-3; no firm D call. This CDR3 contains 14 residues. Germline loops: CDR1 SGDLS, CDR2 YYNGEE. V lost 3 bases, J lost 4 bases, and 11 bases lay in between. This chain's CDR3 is CASSARSGGNTIYF. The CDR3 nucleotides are TGTGCCAGCAGCGCCCGGTCTGGGGGAAACACCATATATTTT.

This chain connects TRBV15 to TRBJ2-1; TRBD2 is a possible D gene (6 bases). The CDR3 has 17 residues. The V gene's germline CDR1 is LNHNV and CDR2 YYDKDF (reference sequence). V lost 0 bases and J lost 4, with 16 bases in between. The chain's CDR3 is CATSRDSGGVTYNEQFF. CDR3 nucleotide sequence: TGTGCCACCAGCAGAGATTCGGGCGGGGTAACATACAATGAGCAGTTCTTC.

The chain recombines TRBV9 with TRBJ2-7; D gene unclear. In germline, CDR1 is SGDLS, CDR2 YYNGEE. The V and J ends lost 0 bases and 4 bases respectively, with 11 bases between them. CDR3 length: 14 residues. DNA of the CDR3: TGTGCCAGCAGCGTAGCGGCGGATCCTTACGAGCAGTACTTC. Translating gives CASSVAADPYEQYF.

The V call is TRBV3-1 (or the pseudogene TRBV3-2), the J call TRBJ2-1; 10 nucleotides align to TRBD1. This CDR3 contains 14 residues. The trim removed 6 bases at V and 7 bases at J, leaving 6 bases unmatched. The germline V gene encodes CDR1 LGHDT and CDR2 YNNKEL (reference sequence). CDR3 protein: CASRVGTGVNEQFF. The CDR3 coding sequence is TGTGCCAGCAGGGTGGGGACAGGGGTGAATGAGCAGTTCTTC.